The rows below give T cell receptor beta chains drawn from one sample of a study of post-analysis software for immune sequencing data. TCRdb processed the PCR reads anew with MiXCR; each CDR3 protein has one entry. The sample includes 700,000 to 900,000 distinct CDR3 sequences, roughly 46% of them seen just once. Sequencing was carried out using blood. The receptor set was obtained from a girl aged 10 to 17 with multiple sclerosis. Each CDR3 is given with its conserved first and last residue. D genes are given only for firm matches. Size is omitted from some rows. Given values are once, few, many or a class for expanded clones.

V: TRBV2; D: TRBD1; J: TRBJ2-1; size: .; DNA: TGTGCCAGCAGACCGCAGGGGGCTAATGAGCAGTTCTTC; CDR3: CASRPQGANEQFF
V: TRBV2; D: TRBD2; J: TRBJ2-1; size: .; DNA: TGTACCAGCAGTGGACTAGCGGGAGACTCGAGGCATGAGCAGTTCTTC; CDR3: CTSSGLAGDSRHEQFF
V: TRBV5-1; D: .; J: TRBJ1-2; size: .; DNA: TGCGCCAGCAGCTTCGGGACCCATAACTATGGCTACACCTTC; CDR3: CASSFGTHNYGYTF
V: TRBV12-3/TRBV12-4; D: .; J: TRBJ1-5; size: many; DNA: TGTGCCAGCAGCTACAGGGTGAGGCAGCCCCAGCATTTT; CDR3: CASSYRVRQPQHF
V: TRBV6-5; D: TRBD2; J: TRBJ2-1; size: .; DNA: TGTGCCAGCAGGGTTAGCGGGGGGGCCTACAATGAGCAGTTCTTC; CDR3: CASRVSGGAYNEQFF
V: TRBV24-1; D: .; J: TRBJ2-5; size: .; DNA: TGTGCCACCAGTGATTTAGCCGAGGAGCAGTACTTC; CDR3: CATSDLAEEQYF
V: TRBV28; D: .; J: TRBJ2-3; size: .; DNA: TGTGCCAGCAGTCCCCGAGGGGACCCTAGCACAGATACGCAGTATTTT; CDR3: CASSPRGDPSTDTQYF
V: TRBV20-1; D: TRBD1; J: TRBJ2-5; size: .; DNA: TGCAGTGCTAGAGGGGCAGGGGGTGTGGAGACCCAGTACTTC; CDR3: CSARGAGGVETQYF
V: TRBV10-3; D: .; J: TRBJ1-4; size: .; DNA: TGTGCCATCAGTGAGACAGTCGGGGAAAAACTGTTTTTT; CDR3: CAISETVGEKLFF
V: TRBV20-1; D: .; J: TRBJ1-1; size: few; DNA: TGCAGTGCTAGAGAGGGGAGCACTGAGGCTTTCTTT; CDR3: CSAREGSTEAFF
V: TRBV11-2; D: .; J: TRBJ1-4; size: .; DNA: TGTGCCAGCAGCATCACAGGTCTGGGGAGTGAAAAACTGTTTTTT; CDR3: CASSITGLGSEKLFF
V: TRBV7-9; D: TRBD2; J: TRBJ2-4; size: once; DNA: TGTGCCAGCAGCGCCGGGACTAGCGGGTCGGCCAAAAACATTCAGTACTTC; CDR3: CASSAGTSGSAKNIQYF
V: TRBV6-5; D: .; J: TRBJ1-6; size: .; DNA: TGTGCCAGCAGTTACTCGAATTTTCCAGGGTTGGATTCACCCCTCCACTTT; CDR3: CASSYSNFPGLDSPLHF
V: TRBV4-3; D: .; J: TRBJ2-5; size: few; DNA: TGCGCCAGCAGCCAAGCGGGTTCGGGCCAAGAGACCCAGTACTTC; CDR3: CASSQAGSGQETQYF
V: TRBV28; D: TRBD2; J: TRBJ2-3; size: .; DNA: TGTGCCAGCACAGCGACTAGCGGGAGACGGTGGACAGATACGCAGTATTTT; CDR3: CASTATSGRRWTDTQYF
V: TRBV29-1; D: TRBD1; J: TRBJ1-2; size: few; DNA: TGCAGCGGACTTGACAGGGGATTGGGCTACACCTTC; CDR3: CSGLDRGLGYTF
V: TRBV2; D: TRBD2; J: TRBJ2-7; size: .; DNA: TGTGCCAGCAGTCGTCGGGGGGGATCCTCCTACGAGCAGTACTTC; CDR3: CASSRRGGSSYEQYF
V: TRBV4-1; D: .; J: TRBJ1-2; size: .; DNA: TGCGCCAGCAGCCATTACCGTCGACTGGCTAGGGTTTCAAACTATGGCTACACCTTC; CDR3: CASSHYRRLARVSNYGYTF
V: TRBV7-3; D: .; J: TRBJ2-5; size: once; DNA: TGTGCCAGCAGCTTGTGGGCAGGGGGGCAAGAGACCCAGTACTTC; CDR3: CASSLWAGGQETQYF
V: TRBV6-1; D: .; J: TRBJ1-5; size: once; DNA: TGTGCCAGCAGTGATCAGGGCCGGCAGCCCCAGCATTTT; CDR3: CASSDQGRQPQHF
V: TRBV5-1; D: TRBD2; J: TRBJ2-1; size: few; DNA: TGCGCCAGCAGCACCGGACTAGCGGGAGGGCCTCCCTACAATGAGCAGTTCTTC; CDR3: CASSTGLAGGPPYNEQFF
V: TRBV9; D: TRBD2; J: TRBJ2-2; size: .; DNA: TGTGCCAGCAGCGTAGTTGATAGCGGGAGGCACGCGAACACCGGGGAGCTGTTTTTT; CDR3: CASSVVDSGRHANTGELFF
V: TRBV2; D: TRBD2; J: TRBJ2-5; size: .; DNA: TGTGCCAGCAGTAACCTCGGGGCGGGAGTTGAGACCCAGTACTTC; CDR3: CASSNLGAGVETQYF
V: TRBV6-2/TRBV6-3; D: TRBD2; J: TRBJ2-1; size: .; DNA: TGTGCCAGCAGTTACTCGGGGTTAGCGGGCTTATATGAGCAGTTCTTC; CDR3: CASSYSGLAGLYEQFF
V: TRBV27; D: .; J: TRBJ1-5; size: .; DNA: TGTGCCAGCAGTTTACGGGGGAGTCATCAGCCCCAGCATTTT; CDR3: CASSLRGSHQPQHF
V: TRBV15; D: .; J: TRBJ2-7; size: few; DNA: TGTGCCACCAGCAGGGACAACTCCTACGAGCAGTACTTC; CDR3: CATSRDNSYEQYF
V: TRBV13; D: .; J: TRBJ2-7; size: few; DNA: TGTGCCAGCAGCAAGCTAGGGATCCACGAGCAGTACTTC; CDR3: CASSKLGIHEQYF
V: TRBV28; D: TRBD1; J: TRBJ1-1; size: .; DNA: TGTGCCAGCAGTTTACGGGACAGGGGGTCAGCTTTCTTT; CDR3: CASSLRDRGSAFF
V: TRBV3-1; D: .; J: TRBJ1-2; size: many; DNA: TGTGCCAGCAGCCAAGATTTTCAGGGGCGTACTGGCTACACCTTC; CDR3: CASSQDFQGRTGYTF
V: TRBV7-6; D: .; J: TRBJ2-7; size: .; DNA: TGTGCCAGCAGCGCTGGTGCGGGCTCCCTCTACGAGCAGTACTTC; CDR3: CASSAGAGSLYEQYF
V: TRBV29-1; D: TRBD1; J: TRBJ1-4; size: .; DNA: TGCAGCGTTGCCGACAGGGCTAATGAAAAACTGTTTTTT; CDR3: CSVADRANEKLFF
V: TRBV28; D: TRBD1; J: TRBJ2-7; size: few; DNA: TGTGCCAGCAGTTTCCAGACAGGGGTCTTATCCTACGAGCAGTACTTC; CDR3: CASSFQTGVLSYEQYF
V: TRBV6-5; D: .; J: TRBJ1-2; size: few; DNA: TGTGCCAGCAGCCGCCAATCGACAGGACCCTATGGCTACACCTTC; CDR3: CASSRQSTGPYGYTF
V: TRBV27; D: TRBD1; J: TRBJ1-2; size: .; DNA: TGTGCCAGCAGCTCCGGGACAGGGCCCTATGGCTACACCTTC; CDR3: CASSSGTGPYGYTF
V: TRBV12-5; D: .; J: TRBJ2-7; size: .; DNA: TGTGCTAGTGGTTTGCATGAGGGCGAGCAGTACTTC; CDR3: CASGLHEGEQYF
V: TRBV5-5; D: .; J: TRBJ1-5; size: .; DNA: TGTGCCAGCAGCTCCCAGCAGGGGAATAATCAGCCCCAGCATTTT; CDR3: CASSSQQGNNQPQHF
V: TRBV11-2; D: .; J: TRBJ2-4; size: .; DNA: TGTGCCAGCAGCCCTGACTATGATAGGCAGTACTTC; CDR3: CASSPDYDRQYF
V: TRBV20-1; D: .; J: TRBJ1-2; size: .; DNA: TGCAGTGCTAGAGCCACCCCCGGGGACCGGATCTATGGCTACACCTTC; CDR3: CSARATPGDRIYGYTF
V: TRBV20-1; D: .; J: TRBJ1-2; size: .; DNA: TGCAGTGCTGCGGACAGAAGTAACTATGGCTACACCTTC; CDR3: CSAADRSNYGYTF
V: TRBV7-9; D: .; J: TRBJ1-2; size: once; DNA: TGTGCCATGGGGGTAGACTATGGCTACACCTTC; CDR3: CAMGVDYGYTF
V: TRBV7-9; D: TRBD1; J: TRBJ2-7; size: .; DNA: TGTGCCAGCAGCTTCGGACAGGGCCATCTCTACGAGCAGTACTTC; CDR3: CASSFGQGHLYEQYF
V: TRBV12-3/TRBV12-4; D: TRBD2; J: TRBJ2-7; size: .; DNA: TGTGCCAGCAGTACCTGGACTAGCGGGAGTACCGAGCAGTACTTC; CDR3: CASSTWTSGSTEQYF
V: TRBV18; D: TRBD2; J: TRBJ2-3; size: .; DNA: TGTGCCAGCTCACCAACCCTAGCGGGAGGTCCAGATACGCAGTATTTT; CDR3: CASSPTLAGGPDTQYF
V: TRBV4-1; D: TRBD2; J: TRBJ2-3; size: few; DNA: TGCGCCAGCAGCCAAGATCAAGAGCGGGGGATCACAGATACGCAGTATTTT; CDR3: CASSQDQERGITDTQYF
V: TRBV20-1; D: .; J: TRBJ2-7; size: few; DNA: TGCAGTGCTAGGGGGGGCAATCCCGGGACGGACGACTACGAGCAGTACTTC; CDR3: CSARGGNPGTDDYEQYF
V: TRBV27; D: TRBD2; J: TRBJ2-1; size: .; DNA: TGTGCCAGCAGTCTAGCGGGAGAAAAGCAGTTCTTC; CDR3: CASSLAGEKQFF
V: TRBV27; D: TRBD1; J: TRBJ2-5; size: .; DNA: TGTGCCAGCAGGCCCACAGGGGGCTCGGAGACCCAGTACTTC; CDR3: CASRPTGGSETQYF
V: TRBV12-3/TRBV12-4; D: TRBD2; J: TRBJ2-1; size: few; DNA: TGTGCCAGCAGTTTTTTCCTACTGGGTCGGCGGGAGGTGTACAATGAGCAGTTCTTC; CDR3: CASSFFLLGRREVYNEQFF